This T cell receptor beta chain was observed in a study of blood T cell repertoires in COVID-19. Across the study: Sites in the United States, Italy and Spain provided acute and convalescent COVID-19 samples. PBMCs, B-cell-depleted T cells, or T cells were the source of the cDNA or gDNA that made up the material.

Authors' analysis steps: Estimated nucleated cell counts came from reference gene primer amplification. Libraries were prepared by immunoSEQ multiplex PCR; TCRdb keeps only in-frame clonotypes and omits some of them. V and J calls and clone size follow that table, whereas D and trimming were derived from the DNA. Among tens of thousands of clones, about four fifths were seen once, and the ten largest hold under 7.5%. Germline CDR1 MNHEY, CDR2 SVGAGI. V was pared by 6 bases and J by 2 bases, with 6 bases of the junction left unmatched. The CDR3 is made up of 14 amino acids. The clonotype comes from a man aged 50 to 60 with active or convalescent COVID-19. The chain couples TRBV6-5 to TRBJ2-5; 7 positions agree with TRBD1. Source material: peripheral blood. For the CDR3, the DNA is TGTGCCAGCAGCCGGACAGGTGGGCAAGAGACCCAGTACTTC. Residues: CASSRTGGQETQYF.